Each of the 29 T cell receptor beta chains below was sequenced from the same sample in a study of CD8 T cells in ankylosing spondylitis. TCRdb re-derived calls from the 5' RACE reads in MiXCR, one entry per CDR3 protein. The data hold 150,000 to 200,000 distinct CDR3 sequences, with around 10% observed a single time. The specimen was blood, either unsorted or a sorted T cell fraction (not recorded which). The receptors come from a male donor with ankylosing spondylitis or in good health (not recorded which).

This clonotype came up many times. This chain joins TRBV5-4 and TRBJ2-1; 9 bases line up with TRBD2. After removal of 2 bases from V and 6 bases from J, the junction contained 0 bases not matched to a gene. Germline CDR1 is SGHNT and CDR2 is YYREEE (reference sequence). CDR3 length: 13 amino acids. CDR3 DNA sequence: TGTGCCAGCAGCTTTAGCGGGAGCAATGAGCAGTTCTTC. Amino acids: CASSFSGSNEQFF.

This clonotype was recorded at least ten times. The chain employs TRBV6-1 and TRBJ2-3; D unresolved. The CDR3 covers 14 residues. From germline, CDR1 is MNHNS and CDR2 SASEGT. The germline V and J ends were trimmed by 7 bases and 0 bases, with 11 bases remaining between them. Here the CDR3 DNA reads TGTGCCAGCAACCCGGGCCTAAGCACAGATACGCAGTATTTT. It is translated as CASNPGLSTDTQYF.

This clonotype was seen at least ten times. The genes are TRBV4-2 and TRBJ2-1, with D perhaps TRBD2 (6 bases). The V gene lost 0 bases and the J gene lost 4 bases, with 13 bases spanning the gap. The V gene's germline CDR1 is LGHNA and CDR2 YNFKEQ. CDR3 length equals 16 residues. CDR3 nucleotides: TGTGCCAGCAGCCAAGATGGAAGCGGGCCATACAATGAGCAGTTCTTC. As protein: CASSQDGSGPYNEQFF.

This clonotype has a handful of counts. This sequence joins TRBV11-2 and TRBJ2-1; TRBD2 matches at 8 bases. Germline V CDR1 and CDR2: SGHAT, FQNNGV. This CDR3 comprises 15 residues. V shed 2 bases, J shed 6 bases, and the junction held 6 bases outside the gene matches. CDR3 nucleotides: TGTGCCAGCAGCTTACAGGTAGCGGGGACCAATGAGCAGTTCTTC. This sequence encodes CASSLQVAGTNEQFF.

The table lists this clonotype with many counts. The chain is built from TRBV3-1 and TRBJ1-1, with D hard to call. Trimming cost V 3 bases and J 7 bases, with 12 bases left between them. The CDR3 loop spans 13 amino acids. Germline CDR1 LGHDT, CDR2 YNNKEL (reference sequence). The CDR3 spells CASSQARYSEAFF. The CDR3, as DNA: TGTGCCAGCAGCCAGGCGCGGTACAGTGAAGCTTTCTTT. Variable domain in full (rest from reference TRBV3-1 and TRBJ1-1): DTAVSQTPKYLVTQMGNDKSIKCEQNLGHDTMYWYKQDSKKFLKIMFSYNNKELIINETVPNRFSPKSPDKAHLNLHINSLELGDSAVYFCASSQARYSEAFFGQGTRLTVV.

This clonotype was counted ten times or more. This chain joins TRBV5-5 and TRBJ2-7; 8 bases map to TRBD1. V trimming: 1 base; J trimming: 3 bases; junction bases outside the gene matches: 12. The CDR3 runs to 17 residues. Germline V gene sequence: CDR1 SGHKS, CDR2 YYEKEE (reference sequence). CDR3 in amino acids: CASSLLYRQGANYEQYF. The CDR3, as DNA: TGTGCCAGCAGCTTGCTGTACAGGCAGGGGGCTAACTACGAGCAGTACTTC.

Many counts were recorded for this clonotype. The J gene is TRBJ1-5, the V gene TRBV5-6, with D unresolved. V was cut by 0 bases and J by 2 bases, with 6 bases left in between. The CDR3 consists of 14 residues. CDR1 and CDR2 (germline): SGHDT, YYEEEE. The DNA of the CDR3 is TGTGCCAGCAGCTTGGGTACTCGCAATCAGCCCCAGCATTTT. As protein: CASSLGTRNQPQHF. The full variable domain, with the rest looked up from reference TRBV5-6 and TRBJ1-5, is DAGVTQSPTHLIKTRGQQVTLRCSPKSGHDTVSWYQQALGQGPQFIFQYYEEEERQRGNFPDRFSGHQFPNYSSELNVNALLLGDSALYLCASSLGTRNQPQHFGDGTRLSIL.

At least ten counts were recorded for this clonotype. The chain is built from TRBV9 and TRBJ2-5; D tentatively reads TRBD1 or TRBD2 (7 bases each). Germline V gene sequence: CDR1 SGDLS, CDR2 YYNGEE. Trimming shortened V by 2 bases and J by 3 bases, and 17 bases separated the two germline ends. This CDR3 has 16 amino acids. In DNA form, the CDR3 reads TGTGCCAGCAGCGTGGGGGGAGGGGGCAGGGAAGAGACCCAGTACTTC. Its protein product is CASSVGGGGREETQYF.

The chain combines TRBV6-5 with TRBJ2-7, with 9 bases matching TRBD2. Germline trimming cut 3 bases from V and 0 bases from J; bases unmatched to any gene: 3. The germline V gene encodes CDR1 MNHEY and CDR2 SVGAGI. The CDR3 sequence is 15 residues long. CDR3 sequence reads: CASSYSGGSSYEQYF. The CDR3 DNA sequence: TGTGCCAGCAGTTATAGCGGGGGCAGCTCCTACGAGCAGTACTTC.

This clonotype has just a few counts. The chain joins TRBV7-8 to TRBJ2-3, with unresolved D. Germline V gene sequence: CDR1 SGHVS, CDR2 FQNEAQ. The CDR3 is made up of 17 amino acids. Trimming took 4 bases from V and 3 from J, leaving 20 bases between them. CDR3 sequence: CASSSSQASFTTDTQYF. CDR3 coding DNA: TGTGCCAGCAGCTCTTCTCAGGCTAGTTTCACGACAGATACGCAGTATTTT.

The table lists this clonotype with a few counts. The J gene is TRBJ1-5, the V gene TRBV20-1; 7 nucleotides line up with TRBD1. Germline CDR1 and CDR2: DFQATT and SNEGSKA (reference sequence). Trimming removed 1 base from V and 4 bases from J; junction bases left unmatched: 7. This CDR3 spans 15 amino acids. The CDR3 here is CSARVGQGGNQPQHF. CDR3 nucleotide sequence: TGCAGTGCTAGAGTCGGGCAGGGGGGAAATCAGCCCCAGCATTTT.

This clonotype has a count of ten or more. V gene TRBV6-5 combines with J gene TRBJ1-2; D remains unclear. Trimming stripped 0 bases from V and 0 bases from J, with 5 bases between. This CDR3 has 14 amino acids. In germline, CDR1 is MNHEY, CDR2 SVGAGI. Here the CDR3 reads CASSYSRANYGYTF. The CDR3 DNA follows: TGTGCCAGCAGTTACTCGAGGGCTAACTATGGCTACACCTTC.

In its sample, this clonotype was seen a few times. CDR3 protein: CASTERRVSSYEQYF. CDR3 DNA: TGCGCCAGCACCGAGCGGCGGGTCAGCTCCTACGAGCAGTACTTC. J is TRBJ2-7 and V is TRBV10-2; perhaps TRBD2 as D (5 bases). The V end lost 7 bases, the J end lost 0 bases, and 16 bases lay between the germline ends. The germline gives CDR1 WSHSY, CDR2 SAAADI. This CDR3 contains 15 residues.

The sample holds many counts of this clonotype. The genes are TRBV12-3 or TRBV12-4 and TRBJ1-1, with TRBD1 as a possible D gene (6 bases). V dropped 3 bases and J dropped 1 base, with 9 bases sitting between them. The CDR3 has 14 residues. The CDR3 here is CASSFQGRNTEAFF. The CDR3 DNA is TGTGCCAGCAGTTTCCAGGGGCGGAACACTGAAGCTTTCTTT.

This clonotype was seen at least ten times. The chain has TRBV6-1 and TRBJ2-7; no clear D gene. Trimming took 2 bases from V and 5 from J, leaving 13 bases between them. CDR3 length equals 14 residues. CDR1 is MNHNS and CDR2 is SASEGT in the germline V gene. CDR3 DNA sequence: TGTGCCAGCAGTGAATGGTCGGCACGCAACGAGCAGTACTTC. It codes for CASSEWSARNEQYF.

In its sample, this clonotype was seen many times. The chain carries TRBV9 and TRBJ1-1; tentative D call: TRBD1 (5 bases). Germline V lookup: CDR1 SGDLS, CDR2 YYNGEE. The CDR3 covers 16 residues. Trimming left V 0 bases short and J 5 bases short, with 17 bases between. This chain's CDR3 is CASSVEGAAHRTEAFF. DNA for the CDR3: TGTGCCAGCAGCGTAGAAGGGGCGGCGCATCGGACTGAAGCTTTCTTT.

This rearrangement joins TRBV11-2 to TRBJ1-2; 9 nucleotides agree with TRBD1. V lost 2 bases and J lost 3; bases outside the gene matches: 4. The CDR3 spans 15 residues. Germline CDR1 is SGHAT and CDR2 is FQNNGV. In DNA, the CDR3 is TGTGCCAGCAGCTTAAGGGGACAGGGATACTATGGCTACACCTTC. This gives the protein CASSLRGQGYYGYTF.

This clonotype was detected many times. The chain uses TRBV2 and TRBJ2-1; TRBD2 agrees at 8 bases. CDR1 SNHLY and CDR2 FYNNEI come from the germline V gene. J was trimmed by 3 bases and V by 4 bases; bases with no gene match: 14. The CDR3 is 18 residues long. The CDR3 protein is CASSGRGAAGVVYNEQFF. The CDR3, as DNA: TGTGCCAGCAGTGGGAGAGGGGCAGCGGGGGTGGTCTACAATGAGCAGTTCTTC.

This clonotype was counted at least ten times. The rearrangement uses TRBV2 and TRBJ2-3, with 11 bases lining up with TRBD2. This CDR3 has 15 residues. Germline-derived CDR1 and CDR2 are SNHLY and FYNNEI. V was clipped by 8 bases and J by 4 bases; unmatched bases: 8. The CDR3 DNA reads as TGTGCCAGCTTCCGACTAGCGGGAAGCCCAGATACGCAGTATTTT. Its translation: CASFRLAGSPDTQYF. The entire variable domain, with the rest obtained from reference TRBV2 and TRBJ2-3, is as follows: EPEVTQTPSHQVTQMGQEVILRCVPISNHLYFYWYRQILGQKVEFLVSFYNNEISEKSEIFDDQFSVERPDGSNFTLKIRSTKLEDSAMYFCASFRLAGSPDTQYFGPGTRLTVL.

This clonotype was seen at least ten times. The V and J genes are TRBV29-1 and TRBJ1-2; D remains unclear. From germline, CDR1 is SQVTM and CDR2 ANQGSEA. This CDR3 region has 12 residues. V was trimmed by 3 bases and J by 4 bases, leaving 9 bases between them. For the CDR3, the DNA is TGCAGCGTTGATGACAACCGCTATGGCTACACCTTC. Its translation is CSVDDNRYGYTF.

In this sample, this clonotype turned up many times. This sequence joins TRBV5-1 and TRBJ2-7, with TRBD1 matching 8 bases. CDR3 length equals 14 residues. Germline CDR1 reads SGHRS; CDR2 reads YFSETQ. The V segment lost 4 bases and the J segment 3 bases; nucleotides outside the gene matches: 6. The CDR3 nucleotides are TGCGCCAGCAGCGAGGCTGGGACAGGCTACGAGCAGTACTTC. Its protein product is CASSEAGTGYEQYF.

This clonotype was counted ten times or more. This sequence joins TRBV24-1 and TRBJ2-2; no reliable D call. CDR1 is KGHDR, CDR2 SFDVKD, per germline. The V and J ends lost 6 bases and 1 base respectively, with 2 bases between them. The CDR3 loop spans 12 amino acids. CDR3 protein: CATSRNTGELFF. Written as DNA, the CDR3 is TGTGCCACCAGTAGGAACACCGGGGAGCTGTTTTTT.

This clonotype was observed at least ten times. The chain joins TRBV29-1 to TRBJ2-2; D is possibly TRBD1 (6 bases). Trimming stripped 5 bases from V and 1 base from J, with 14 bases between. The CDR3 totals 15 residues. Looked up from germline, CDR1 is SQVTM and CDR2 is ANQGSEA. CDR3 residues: CSVRGGRGNTGELFF. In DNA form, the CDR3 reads TGCAGCGTTCGGGGCGGCAGGGGGAACACCGGGGAGCTGTTTTTT.

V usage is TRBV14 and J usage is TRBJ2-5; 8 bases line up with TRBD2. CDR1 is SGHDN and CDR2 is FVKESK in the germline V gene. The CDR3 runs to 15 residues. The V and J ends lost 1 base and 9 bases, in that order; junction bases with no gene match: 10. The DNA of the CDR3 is TGTGCCAGCAGCCAAGTTCTAGCGGGCGTTGAGGCCCAGTACTTC. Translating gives CASSQVLAGVEAQYF.

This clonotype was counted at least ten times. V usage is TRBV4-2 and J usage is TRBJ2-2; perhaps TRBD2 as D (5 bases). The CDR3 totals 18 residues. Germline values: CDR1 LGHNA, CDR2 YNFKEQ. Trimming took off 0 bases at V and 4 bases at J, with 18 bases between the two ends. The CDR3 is CASSQDLTRARGTGELFF. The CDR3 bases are TGTGCCAGCAGCCAAGACCTGACGAGGGCTCGGGGCACCGGGGAGCTGTTTTTT.

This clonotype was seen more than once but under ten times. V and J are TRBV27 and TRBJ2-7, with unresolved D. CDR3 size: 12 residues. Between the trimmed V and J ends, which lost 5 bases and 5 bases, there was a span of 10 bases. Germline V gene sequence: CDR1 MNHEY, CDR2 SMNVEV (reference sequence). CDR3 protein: CASSPHNHEQYF. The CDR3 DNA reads TGTGCCAGCAGTCCCCACAACCACGAGCAGTACTTC.

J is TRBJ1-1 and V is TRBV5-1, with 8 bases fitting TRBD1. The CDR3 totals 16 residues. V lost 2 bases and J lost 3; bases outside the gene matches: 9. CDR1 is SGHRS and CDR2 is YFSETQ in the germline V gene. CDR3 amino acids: CASSLGTGGSYTEAFF. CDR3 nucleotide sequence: TGCGCCAGCAGCTTAGGGACAGGAGGGTCTTACACTGAAGCTTTCTTT.

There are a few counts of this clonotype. CDR3 protein: CASSIERETYNEQFF. CDR3 bases: TGTGCCAGTAGTATAGAGCGGGAGACCTACAATGAGCAGTTCTTC. The rearrangement links TRBV19 to TRBJ2-1; 7 nucleotides align to TRBD2. Germline trimming cut 0 bases from V and 2 bases from J; bases unmatched to any gene: 1. There are 15 residues in the CDR3. The germline V gene encodes CDR1 LNHDA and CDR2 SQIVND (reference sequence).

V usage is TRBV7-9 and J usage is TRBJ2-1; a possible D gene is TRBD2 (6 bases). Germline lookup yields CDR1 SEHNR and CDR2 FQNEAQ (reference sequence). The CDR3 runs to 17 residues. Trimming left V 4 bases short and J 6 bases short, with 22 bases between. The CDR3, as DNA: TGTGCCAGCAGCTCTTCCAGACTAGGGGCGTTGGTCAATGAGCAGTTCTTC. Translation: CASSSSRLGALVNEQFF.